This entry features one T cell receptor beta chain sequence. Its antigen is currently unknown. The data stem from a study of a mutant IDH1 vaccine in newly diagnosed glioma. Study-wide results and limits: Patients mounted vaccine-induced immune responses in 90% to 95% of cases.

V was pared by 4 bases and J by 2 bases, with 8 bases between. This CDR3 is built from 13 residues. Germline values: CDR1 SGHRS, CDR2 YFSETQ. This sample's time point: week 35, safety follow-up. The vaccine gave 300 ug of a 20-mer mutant IDH1 peptide subcutaneously per dose. Repertoires were generated with immunoSEQ multiplex PCR, while TCRdb's copy carries only in-frame clones and drops some. Seen here are approximately 60,000 clones, roughly nine tenths observed once, and the top ten hold 1.6%. The rearrangement joins TRBV5-1 to TRBJ2-3; D gene unclear. Sequencing used PBMCs, obtained from a glioma patient whose treatment included an IDH1 peptide vaccine. This TCR was recovered from a man aged 35 to 55 with glioma. CDR3 nucleotide sequence: TGCGCCAGCAGCCCCGGGCCCACAGATACGCAGTATTTT. Translating it yields CASSPGPTDTQYF. The whole variable domain, remainder taken from reference TRBV5-1 and TRBJ2-3, is KAGVTQTPRYLIKTRGQQVTLSCSPISGHRSVSWYQQTPGQGLQFLFEYFSETQRNKGNFPGRFSGRQFSNSRSEMNVSTLELGDSALYLCASSPGPTDTQYFGPGTRLTVL.